These 27 T cell receptor beta chains were sequenced from one sample in a study of CD8+CD57+ T cells in acquired aplastic anemia (dated by TCRdb to the late 2010s). The instrument given in TCRdb is Illumina HiSeq 2000. Profiling of TCR beta VDJ combinations and CDR3 sequences used genomic DNA as the template. Clones were called with MiXCR by TCRdb after fastp trimmed the public reads at Q25, and only in-frame beta chains were retained. Each record represents a unique CDR3 protein, reported with the most common genes and DNA among its rows. In this sample the table shows about 120,000 distinct CDR3 sequences, approximately 61% of which occur a single time. Roughly 32% of the sample is in the top ten clones. Expansion of CD8+CD57+ cells had been shown by flow cytometry in the patients chosen for sequencing. Sequencing was done on a sample of sorted CD4+, CD8+, or CD8+CD57+ T cells (not recorded which) from PBMCs. The receptors were gathered from a human donor with aplastic anemia.

As to this clonotype: The germline gene is not matched at one end of the junction; a read error may be the cause. V and J are TRBV9 and TRBJ1-6; D not resolved. The CDR3 is 13 residues long. Germline CDR1 is SGDLS and CDR2 is YYNGEE. CDR3 protein: CAGSVVTNSPLHF. In DNA form, the CDR3 reads TGTGCCGGCAGCGTAGTGACAAATTCACCCCTCCACTTT. The full variable domain, in which reference TRBV9 and TRBJ1-6 provide the parts outside the CDR3, is DSGVTQTPKHLITATGQRVTLRCSPRSGDLSVYWYQQSLDQGLQFLIQYYNGEERAKGNILERFSAQQFPDLHSELNLSSLELGDSALYFCAGSVVTNSPLHFGNGTRLTVT.

The genes are TRBV20-1 and TRBJ2-3; D remains ambiguous. Trimming cost V 6 bases and J 2 bases, with 12 bases left between them. Germline V gene sequence: CDR1 DFQATT, CDR2 SNEGSKA (reference sequence). The CDR3 covers 13 residues. CDR3 DNA sequence: TGCAGTGCAAGGCAAGAGGTCACAGATACGCAGTATTTT. It translates to CSARQEVTDTQYF.

This clonotype was picked up a small number of times. The genes are TRBV7-6 and TRBJ2-6, with 9 bases aligning to TRBD1. Losses at the gene ends were 5 bases for V and 1 base for J; bases not matched to a gene: 12. The V gene's germline CDR1 is SGHVS and CDR2 FNYEAQ. This CDR3 has 19 residues. The chain's CDR3 is CASSPVPGQGESGANVLTF. In DNA, the CDR3 is TGTGCCAGCAGCCCTGTACCGGGACAGGGTGAATCTGGGGCCAACGTCCTGACTTTC.

This clonotype turned up a few times. Here the CDR3 DNA reads TGTGCCAGCAGCGCCGACAGGGGGCGAGCCTATGGCTACACCTTC. Translated: CASSADRGRAYGYTF. The chain combines TRBV9 with TRBJ1-2, with 10 bases matching TRBD1. From germline, CDR1 is SGDLS and CDR2 YYNGEE. The CDR3 is 15 residues long. V shed 3 bases, J shed 4 bases, and the junction held 6 bases outside the gene matches.

There are many counts of this clonotype. V is TRBV27 and J is TRBJ2-7, with a possible D match to TRBD2 (5 bases). CDR1 is MNHEY, CDR2 SMNVEV, per germline (reference sequence). V gave up 7 bases and J gave up 0 bases, with 10 bases separating them. This CDR3 contains 13 residues. CDR3 protein: CASKMGSSYEQYF. The CDR3 nucleotides read TGTGCCAGCAAGATGGGGAGCTCCTACGAGCAGTACTTC.

This clonotype was seen many times. One junction end disagrees with the germline gene, perhaps due to a read error. The chain links TRBV7-9 to TRBJ2-5; D may be TRBD2 (6 bases). Germline CDR1 SEHNR, CDR2 FQNEAQ (reference sequence). CDR3 length equals 16 residues. Here the CDR3 reads CASSSLDRDSEEAQYF. The CDR3 region has the DNA TGTGCCAGCAGCTCCCTTGACCGGGACTCTGAAGAGGCCCAGTACTTC.

As regards this clonotype: Given a much more abundant clone one base away, this may be a read error. The chain combines TRBV29-1 with TRBJ2-1; 16 positions match TRBD2. With V trimmed by 7 bases and J by 1 base, 10 bases remained unmatched. Germline assignment: CDR1 SQVTM and CDR2 ANQGSEA. The CDR3 consists of 18 residues. CDR3 protein: CSGGGTSGRASSYNEQFF. The CDR3, as DNA: TGCAGCGGCGGAGGGACTAGCGGGAGGGCCTCTTCCTACAATGAGCAGTTCTTC.

The chain is built from TRBV29-1 and TRBJ2-7; D gene ambiguous. Trimming cost V 6 bases and J 4 bases, with 10 bases left between them. Per germline, CDR1 SQVTM and CDR2 ANQGSEA. This CDR3 is built from 11 residues. CDR3 nucleotide sequence: TGCAGCGTGCTGGAGATTTACGAGCAGTACTTC. Translation gives CSVLEIYEQYF.

The rearrangement links TRBV7-9 to TRBJ1-4; a weak D match, TRBD1 (6 bases). Between the trimmed V and J ends, which lost 2 bases and 6 bases, there was a span of 13 bases. The CDR3 has 15 residues. Germline V gene sequence: CDR1 SEHNR, CDR2 FQNEAQ (reference sequence). The CDR3 DNA is TGTGCCAGCAGCTTACTACAGGGAGAAGATGAAAAACTGTTTTTT. It encodes CASSLLQGEDEKLFF.

The rearrangement links TRBV7-6 to TRBJ1-2; D ambiguous. The V end was cut by 1 base, the J end by 4 bases, with 13 bases between. CDR1 is SGHVS and CDR2 is FNYEAQ in the germline V gene. CDR3 length equals 15 residues. CDR3 loop: CASSLEPRLGYGYTF. CDR3 nucleotide sequence: TGTGCCAGCAGCTTAGAGCCGCGGTTGGGCTATGGCTACACCTTC. Combining the CDR3 with reference TRBV7-6 and TRBJ1-2 gives the whole variable domain GAGVSQSPRYKVTKRGQDVALRCDPISGHVSLYWYRQALGQGPEFLTYFNYEAQQDKSGLPNDRFSAERPEGSISTLTIQRTEQRDSAMYRCASSLEPRLGYGYTFGSGTRLTVV.

The chain couples TRBV11-1 to TRBJ2-1; no firm D call. Trimming took 2 bases from V and 0 from J, leaving 8 bases between them. Germline V lookup: CDR1 SGHAT, CDR2 FQDESV (reference sequence). This CDR3 has 15 amino acids. CDR3 sequence (DNA): TGTGCCAGCAGCTTACGGGCAAGCTCCTACAATGAGCAGTTCTTC. Translated, it gives CASSLRASSYNEQFF.

V and J are TRBV2 and TRBJ2-1; the D gene is possibly TRBD1 (5 bases). CDR3 length: 14 residues. Germline CDR1 is SNHLY and CDR2 is FYNNEI. The ends were cut back, 5 bases at V and 1 base at J, with 9 bases in the middle. Written as DNA, the CDR3 is TGTGCCAGCAGTCGGACAAGATCCTACAATGAGCAGTTCTTC. Amino acids: CASSRTRSYNEQFF.

This clonotype was found many times. This chain uses TRBV20-1 with TRBJ1-1; D remains unclear. Germline CDR1 reads DFQATT; CDR2 reads SNEGSKA (reference sequence). Trimming removed 0 bases from V and 3 bases from J, with 8 bases in between. This CDR3 spans 13 amino acids. The CDR3 DNA is TGCAGTGCTAGAGATTGGAGCTACACTGAAGCTTTCTTT. Translation gives CSARDWSYTEAFF.

The rearrangement links TRBV7-2 to TRBJ2-4; 7 bases are shared with TRBD2. This CDR3 comprises 12 residues. CDR1 is SGHTA and CDR2 is FQGNSA in the germline V gene. Losses at the gene ends were 7 bases for V and 9 bases for J; bases not matched to a gene: 6. The CDR3 coding sequence is TGTGCCAGCATCCGGTCGGGAGGCATTCAGTACTTC. This codes for CASIRSGGIQYF.

V and J are TRBV10-3 and TRBJ1-6; D unclear. The V end lost 2 bases, the J end lost 8 bases, and 7 bases lay between the germline ends. Germline V gives CDR1 ENHRY, CDR2 SYGVKD. CDR3 size: 13 residues. CDR3: CAISERNDSPLHF. The CDR3 DNA is TGTGCCATCAGTGAGAGGAACGATTCACCCCTCCACTTT.

The chain uses TRBV11-2 and TRBJ1-1; 10 nucleotides agree with TRBD1. The CDR3 has 17 amino acids. The trim removed 5 bases at V and 1 base at J, leaving 10 bases unmatched. CDR1 SGHAT and CDR2 FQNNGV come from the germline V gene. Here the CDR3 reads CASSLTPGQGWNTEAFF. CDR3 in DNA: TGTGCCAGCAGCCTCACACCGGGACAGGGGTGGAACACTGAAGCTTTCTTT.

The chain is built from TRBV5-1 and TRBJ1-2; 9 nucleotides match TRBD1. Germline CDR1 and CDR2: SGHRS and YFSETQ. V trimming: 7 bases; J trimming: 8 bases; junction bases outside the gene matches: 12. The CDR3 extends over 14 amino acids. Written as DNA, the CDR3 is TGCGCCAGCCGCCCCGGGACAGGGAACGAGGGCTACACCTTC. Its protein is CASRPGTGNEGYTF.

This clonotype has a count of ten or more. The V call is TRBV9, the J call TRBJ1-1; D is unclear. The CDR3 has 14 residues. V was cut by 9 bases and J by 0 bases, with 15 bases left in between. In germline, CDR1 is SGDLS, CDR2 YYNGEE. The CDR3 bases are TGTGCCACCTCCGTTGGGCTGATGAACACTGAAGCTTTCTTT. This sequence encodes CATSVGLMNTEAFF.

This clonotype was seen at least ten times. This chain joins TRBV11-2 and TRBJ2-5, with D perhaps TRBD2 (6 bases). Germline lookup yields CDR1 SGHAT and CDR2 FQNNGV. Trimming pared 5 bases from V and 5 bases from J, leaving 18 bases between. CDR3 length: 15 amino acids. CDR3 nucleotides: TGTGCCAGCAGCCCATCTGGGGACTGGAGGGAGACCCAGTACTTC. This sequence encodes CASSPSGDWRETQYF. Filled out from reference TRBV11-2 and TRBJ2-5, the complete variable domain reads EAGVAQSPRYKIIEKRQSVAFWCNPISGHATLYWYQQILGQGPKLLIQFQNNGVVDDSQLPKDRFSAERLKGVDSTLKIQPAKLEDSAVYLCASSPSGDWRETQYFGPGTRLLVL.

This clonotype was observed at least ten times. J is TRBJ2-6 and V is TRBV20-1; 14 bases agree with TRBD2. There are 20 residues in the CDR3. Germline lookup yields CDR1 DFQATT and CDR2 SNEGSKA (reference sequence). V lost 5 bases and J lost 3; bases outside the gene matches: 15. The CDR3 DNA follows: TGCAGTGCTTCCACCGCTCCGGGACTAGCGGGAGAATATGGGGCCAACGTCCTGACTTTC. Translating gives CSASTAPGLAGEYGANVLTF.

The chain combines TRBV2 with TRBJ2-1; D is possibly TRBD2 (8 bases). This CDR3 is built from 15 residues. V was clipped by 6 bases and J by 4 bases, with 16 bases between them. Germline V gene lookup returns CDR1 SNHLY and CDR2 FYNNEI. CDR3 in DNA: TGTGCCAGCAGCTCGGGAGGGGGCAGGTACAATGAGCAGTTCTTC. This codes for CASSSGGGRYNEQFF.

This clonotype came up many times. The V gene is TRBV12-3 or TRBV12-4, the J gene TRBJ1-1; no clear D gene. The CDR3 runs to 11 residues. Trimming stripped 6 bases from V and 6 bases from J, with 8 bases between. This chain's CDR3 is CASSMAAEAFF. The CDR3 DNA reads TGTGCCAGCAGCATGGCGGCTGAAGCTTTCTTT.

V gene TRBV7-8 combines with J gene TRBJ2-7; the match to TRBD1 covers 7 bases. CDR1 is SGHVS and CDR2 is FQNEAQ in the germline V gene. The CDR3 has 14 residues. J lost 6 bases, V lost 1 base, and 6 bases had no gene match. This CDR3 is CASSLGAGGAEQYF. DNA for the CDR3: TGTGCCAGCAGCTTAGGGGCAGGGGGAGCCGAGCAGTACTTC.

The chain uses TRBV12-3 or TRBV12-4 and TRBJ1-1; TRBD1 aligns across 8 bases. J lost 9 bases, V lost 6 bases, and 9 bases had no gene match. CDR3 length: 13 residues. DNA for the CDR3: TGTGCCAGCAGAGGACAGGGCCTCCCCAAAGCTTTCTTT. Translation gives CASRGQGLPKAFF.

The chain recombines TRBV30 with TRBJ2-7; weak D call: TRBD2 (6 bases). Trimming stripped 0 bases from V and 0 bases from J, with 6 bases between. Germline assignment: CDR1 GTSNPN and CDR2 SVGIG (reference sequence). The CDR3 has 13 amino acids. CDR3 coding DNA: TGTGCCTGGAGTGTCGGGAGCTCCTACGAGCAGTACTTC. This gives the protein CAWSVGSSYEQYF.

There are many counts of this clonotype. The gene calls are TRBV28 and TRBJ1-1, with D uncertain. The CDR3 extends over 13 amino acids. Germline assignment: CDR1 MDHEN and CDR2 SYDVKM. Between the trimmed V and J ends, which lost 6 bases and 1 base, there was a span of 9 bases. This chain's CDR3 is CASSHSPNTEAFF. The CDR3 coding sequence is TGTGCCAGCAGCCACTCTCCGAACACTGAAGCTTTCTTT.

The rearrangement joins TRBV20-1 to TRBJ2-3; a possible D gene is TRBD2 (5 bases). The CDR3 is 13 amino acids. Between the trimmed V and J ends, which lost 3 bases and 4 bases, there was a span of 11 bases. In germline, CDR1 is DFQATT, CDR2 SNEGSKA (reference sequence). The CDR3 reads CSARGGHADTQYF. CDR3 sequence (DNA): TGCAGTGCTAGGGGCGGGCATGCAGATACGCAGTATTTT.